What follows are 19 T cell receptor beta chains derived from one specimen sequenced in a study of long-term antiretroviral therapy in people with HIV. They ran version v3.0 of the immunoSEQ assay at survey level. The data were produced by immunoSEQ multiplex PCR, yet TCRdb's version contains in-frame clones alone and is incomplete. The sample shows 20,000 to 25,000 clones, around 81% of them seen only once. Sample: unsorted PBMCs, taken 1.6 years after starting antiretroviral therapy. These receptors all stem from a man aged 35 to 55 with HIV.

The J gene is TRBJ2-3, the V gene TRBV2; 8 positions agree with TRBD2. The CDR3 runs 15 residues. CDR1 is SNHLY and CDR2 is FYNNEI in the germline V gene. With V trimmed by 4 bases and J by 4 bases, 7 bases remained unmatched. CDR3 sequence (DNA): TGTGCCAGCAGTGGGGCCCGGGGGGGAGCAGATACGCAGTATTTT. Translating it yields CASSGARGGADTQYF.

V and J are TRBV5-1 and TRBJ1-4; 9 bases align to TRBD1. This CDR3 has 17 residues. V shed 4 bases and J 7 bases; nucleotides not matched to a gene: 14. In germline, CDR1 is SGHRS, CDR2 YFSETQ. This CDR3 reads CASSPGPDRGAGEKLFF. CDR3 sequence (DNA): TGCGCCAGCAGCCCAGGCCCGGACAGGGGCGCCGGTGAAAAACTGTTTTTT.

The chain's CDR3 is CASSLVQAQSRELFF. The CDR3 DNA follows: TGTGCCAGCAGCTTGGTCCAGGCCCAATCCCGGGAGCTGTTTTTT. This sequence joins TRBV5-6 and TRBJ2-2; no clear D gene. The CDR3 sequence is 15 residues long. Trimming left V 0 bases short and J 9 bases short, with 15 bases between. Germline CDR1 is SGHDT and CDR2 is YYEEEE.

This chain connects TRBV6-1 to TRBJ1-1; D possibly corresponds to TRBD1 (5 bases). Germline lookup yields CDR1 MNHNS and CDR2 SASEGT. CDR3 length: 14 amino acids. Trimming removed 0 bases from V and 4 bases from J, with 9 bases in between. The CDR3 DNA is TGTGCCAGCAGTGAAGCGGCCGGGGCCACTGAAGCTTTCTTT. Translation: CASSEAAGATEAFF.

The chain is built from TRBV11-2 and TRBJ2-1; no definite D call. The germline V gene encodes CDR1 SGHAT and CDR2 FQNNGV. The CDR3 has 12 residues. Trimming took off 7 bases at V and 8 bases at J, with 12 bases between the two ends. The CDR3 is CASMGIGDEQFF. CDR3 DNA: TGTGCCAGCATGGGGATAGGCGATGAGCAGTTCTTC.

The count of this clone is one. The chain uses TRBV10-3 and TRBJ2-2; tentative D call: TRBD1 (5 bases). CDR3 length: 14 residues. V gave up 2 bases and J gave up 8 bases, with 12 bases separating them. Germline lookup yields CDR1 ENHRY and CDR2 SYGVKD. For the CDR3, the DNA is TGTGCCATCAGTGAGAGGGGCGGTGAAGGGGAGCTGTTTTTT. Translation gives CAISERGGEGELFF.

The genes are TRBV29-1 and TRBJ1-1; D is perhaps TRBD1 (5 bases). Germline V gene data show CDR1 as SQVTM and CDR2 as ANQGSEA. V was clipped by 2 bases and J by 3 bases, with 13 bases between them. This CDR3 has 14 residues. The CDR3 loop reads CSVEIGGADTEAFF. In DNA form, the CDR3 reads TGCAGCGTTGAAATAGGCGGGGCGGACACTGAAGCTTTCTTT.

In this sample, this clone turned up a few times. The V call is TRBV5-1, the J call TRBJ2-2; TRBD1 matches 7 bases. The CDR3 length is 15 residues. CDR1 and CDR2 from the germline V gene are SGHRS and YFSETQ. The V and J ends lost 0 bases and 7 bases, in that order; junction bases with no gene match: 6. DNA for the CDR3: TGCGCCAGCAGCTTGGCACAGGGGATCGGCGGGGAGCTGTTTTTT. It is translated as CASSLAQGIGGELFF.

The chain has TRBV5-5 and TRBJ1-2; D is unclear. Germline CDR1 SGHKS, CDR2 YYEKEE (reference sequence). The CDR3 consists of 15 residues. Trimming took off 3 bases at V and 5 bases at J, with 17 bases between the two ends. This CDR3 is CASSSDPSLGYGYTF. Here the CDR3 DNA reads TGTGCCAGCAGCTCGGACCCCTCCCTAGGGTATGGCTACACCTTC.

This clone was counted a single time. The V gene is TRBV13, the J gene TRBJ2-3, with D possibly matching TRBD2 (5 bases). This CDR3 is 11 amino acids long. In germline, CDR1 is PRHDT, CDR2 FYEKMQ (reference sequence). Trimming removed 8 bases at V and 4 bases at J, with 7 bases between. In nucleotides, the CDR3 is TGTGCCAGCTCGAGGGCAGATACGCAGTATTTT. It yields the protein CASSRADTQYF.

The chain has TRBV7-2 and TRBJ2-1; D remains ambiguous. The V gene lost 6 bases and the J gene lost 7 bases, with 10 bases spanning the gap. The CDR3 is 12 amino acids. Looked up from germline, CDR1 is SGHTA and CDR2 is FQGNSA. CDR3: CASSTGLNEQFF. The CDR3 nucleotides read TGTGCCAGCAGTACGGGCCTAAATGAGCAGTTCTTC.

The V gene is TRBV9, the J gene TRBJ1-2, with D perhaps TRBD1 (5 bases). CDR3 length equals 14 residues. Germline CDR1 is SGDLS and CDR2 is YYNGEE. V shed 0 bases and J shed 7 bases, with 13 bases lying between them. CDR3 in amino acids: CASSVGGFGAGYTF. CDR3 nucleotides: TGTGCCAGCAGCGTAGGGGGGTTCGGGGCTGGCTACACCTTC.

This chain links TRBV7-8 with TRBJ1-1; D is undetermined. There are 13 residues in the CDR3. The germline gives CDR1 SGHVS, CDR2 FQNEAQ. Trimming pared 5 bases from V and 1 base from J, leaving 8 bases between. The CDR3 sequence: CASSPSANTEAFF. Written as DNA, the CDR3 is TGTGCCAGCAGCCCTTCGGCGAACACTGAAGCTTTCTTT.

The chain combines TRBV4-1 with TRBJ1-5; TRBD1 is a possible D gene (5 bases). The germline gives CDR1 MGHRA, CDR2 YSYEKL. CDR3 length: 18 amino acids. Trimming left V 3 bases short and J 6 bases short, with 24 bases between. The CDR3 here is CASSHPLAGPGWPQPQHF. Here the CDR3 DNA reads TGCGCCAGCAGCCACCCCCTGGCGGGGCCAGGGTGGCCTCAGCCCCAGCATTTT.

The CDR3 DNA reads as TGTGCCAGCAGTTTCGGGACGGACTATGGCTACACCTTC. Translating gives CASSFGTDYGYTF. The rearrangement uses TRBV6-5 and TRBJ1-2; a possible D gene is TRBD1 (5 bases). CDR3 length: 13 residues. Germline V gives CDR1 MNHEY, CDR2 SVGAGI. V lost 4 bases to trimming and J lost 3 bases, with 9 bases between them.

The chain employs TRBV5-1 and TRBJ2-3, with TRBD2 as a possible D gene (5 bases). V lost 4 bases and J 1 base, leaving 13 bases between the germline ends. CDR1 SGHRS and CDR2 YFSETQ come from the germline V gene. This CDR3 has 15 amino acids. The CDR3: CASSLWGAGTDTQYF. CDR3 DNA sequence: TGCGCCAGCAGCCTGTGGGGAGCTGGCACAGATACGCAGTATTTT.

The chain has TRBV11-2 and TRBJ2-7; D unclear. Germline values: CDR1 SGHAT, CDR2 FQNNGV. The CDR3 has 14 residues. Trimming removed 1 base at V and 2 bases at J, with 9 bases between. Written as DNA, the CDR3 is TGTGCCAGCAGCTTAGTTAGGGCTACCTACGAGCAGTACTTC. This encodes CASSLVRATYEQYF.

The gene calls are TRBV19 and TRBJ2-3, with 14 bases aligning to TRBD2. Germline V gene data show CDR1 as LNHDA and CDR2 as SQIVND (reference sequence). The CDR3 runs to 17 residues. Trimming cost V 5 bases and J 6 bases; bases outside gene matches: 10. CDR3: CASSAGTSGRTWDTQYF. The CDR3, as DNA: TGTGCCAGTAGTGCCGGGACTAGCGGGAGAACGTGGGATACGCAGTATTTT.

The gene calls are TRBV5-1 and TRBJ2-1; TRBD1 agrees at 7 bases. J was trimmed by 7 bases and V by 2 bases; bases with no gene match: 6. The V gene's germline CDR1 is SGHRS and CDR2 YFSETQ. This CDR3 is 14 amino acids long. For the CDR3, the DNA is TGCGCCAGCAGCTTCGGGGACAGTCCTAATGAGCAGTTCTTC. This codes for CASSFGDSPNEQFF.